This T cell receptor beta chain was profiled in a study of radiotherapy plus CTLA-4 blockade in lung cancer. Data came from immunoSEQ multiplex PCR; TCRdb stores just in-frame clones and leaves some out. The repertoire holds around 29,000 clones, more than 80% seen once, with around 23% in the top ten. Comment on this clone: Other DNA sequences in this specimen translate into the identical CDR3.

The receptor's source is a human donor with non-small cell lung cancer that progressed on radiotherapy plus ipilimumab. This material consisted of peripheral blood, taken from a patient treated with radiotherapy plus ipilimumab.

CDR3 residues: CASSGGSGGGNEQFF. The CDR3 bases are TGCGCCAGCTCGGGGGGGAGCGGGGGGGGGAATGAGCAGTTCTTC. This chain uses TRBV5-1 with TRBJ2-1, with 10 nucleotides matching TRBD2. Per germline, CDR1 SGHRS and CDR2 YFSETQ. Trimming took 7 bases from V and 7 from J; bases not matched to a gene: 11. The CDR3 has 15 residues.